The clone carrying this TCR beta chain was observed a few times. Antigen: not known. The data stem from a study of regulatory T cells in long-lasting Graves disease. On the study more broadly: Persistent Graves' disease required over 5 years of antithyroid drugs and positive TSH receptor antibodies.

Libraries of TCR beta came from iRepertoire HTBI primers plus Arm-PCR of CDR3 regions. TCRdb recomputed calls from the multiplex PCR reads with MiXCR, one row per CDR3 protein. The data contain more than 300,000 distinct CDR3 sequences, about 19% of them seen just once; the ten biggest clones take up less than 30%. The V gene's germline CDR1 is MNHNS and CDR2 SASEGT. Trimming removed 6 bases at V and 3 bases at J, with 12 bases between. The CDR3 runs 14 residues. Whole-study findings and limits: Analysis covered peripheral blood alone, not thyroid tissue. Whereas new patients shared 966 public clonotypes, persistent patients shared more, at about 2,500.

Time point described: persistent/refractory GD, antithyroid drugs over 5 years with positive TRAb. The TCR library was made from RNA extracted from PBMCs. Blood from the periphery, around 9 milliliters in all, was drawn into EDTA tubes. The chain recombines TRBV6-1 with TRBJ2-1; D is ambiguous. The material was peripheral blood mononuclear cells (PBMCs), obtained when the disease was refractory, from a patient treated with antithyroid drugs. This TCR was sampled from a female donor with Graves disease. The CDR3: CASSPETVYNEQFF. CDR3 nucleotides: TGTGCCAGCAGCCCAGAAACAGTCTACAATGAGCAGTTCTTC.